This T cell receptor (beta chain) is from a study of T-cell reconstitution after alpha-beta-depleted transplantation in children. TCRbeta library preparation incorporated unique molecular identifiers. TCRdb redid the calling of the PCR reads with MiXCR, one entry per CDR3 protein. This table holds roughly 200,000 distinct CDR3 sequences, approximately 6.9% found once. This clonotype was observed at least ten times. Its antigen is not identified. The study, taken as a whole, reports: Reported findings indicate that, about two months after transplant, alpha-beta T cells came from several hundred expanded clones, which were derived from non-depleted graft cells. Day-60 TCRbeta diversity that was high in some patients was derived from surviving recipient T cells and thymic progenitors. Fresh T-cell production supplied most of the T-cell counts and diversity seen one year after transplant.

The CDR3 totals 13 residues. The trim removed 6 bases at V and 5 bases at J, leaving 7 bases unmatched. CDR1 and CDR2 from the germline V gene are DFQATT and SNEGSKA (reference sequence). The TCR sequence derives from a boy between 2 and 15 years old with acute lymphoblastic leukemia, due to receive a stem cell transplant. The genes are TRBV20-1 and TRBJ2-3, with 8 bases identical to TRBD2. The sample in question was PBMCs, obtained before TCRalphabeta/CD19-depleted stem cell transplant. The CDR3 protein is CSAVSGALDTQYF. As DNA, the CDR3 is TGCAGTGCAGTTAGCGGGGCGCTAGATACGCAGTATTTT.